This passage covers 29 T cell receptor beta chains from one sample sequenced in a study of T cell responses to AZD1222 COVID-19 vaccine. Only in-frame clones appear in the TCRdb table, and some are missing; sequencing was by immunoSEQ multiplex PCR. The sample shows some 130,000 clones, 70% to 90% of them seen only once. The sequencing used peripheral blood, collected on day 0 of AZD1222 vaccination. All receptors come from an adult in good health.

This clone has more than one count but fewer than ten. The junction does not match germline at one end; this may be a read error. V usage is TRBV12-3 or TRBV12-4 and J usage is TRBJ2-7; D uncertain. This CDR3 is built from 12 residues. CDR3 coding DNA: TGTGCCAGCAGTTTATTCTCCCCCGAGGAGTACTTC. Protein product: CASSLFSPEEYF.

The chain employs TRBV13 and TRBJ2-1; D perhaps matches TRBD2 (6 bases). Germline V CDR1 and CDR2: PRHDT, FYEKMQ (reference sequence). The V end was cut by 5 bases, the J end by 5 bases, with 16 bases between. CDR3 length: 15 residues. In DNA, the CDR3 is TGTGCCAGCAGCGGAAGCGGGCGCCTCAACAATGAGCAGTTCTTC. Translated: CASSGSGRLNNEQFF.

This sequence joins TRBV20-1 and TRBJ1-5; possibly TRBD1 for D (6 bases). The V end was cut by 3 bases, the J end by 2 bases, with 11 bases between. The CDR3 spans 14 residues. Germline CDR1 and CDR2: DFQATT and SNEGSKA (reference sequence). This CDR3 reads CSASAGVGNQPQHF. CDR3 nucleotide sequence: TGCAGTGCTAGTGCAGGGGTGGGCAATCAGCCCCAGCATTTT.

The chain has TRBV15 and TRBJ1-1; D perhaps matches TRBD1 (5 bases). Germline values: CDR1 LNHNV, CDR2 YYDKDF (reference sequence). Trimming removed 0 bases at V and 2 bases at J, with 13 bases between. The CDR3 consists of 16 residues. CDR3 DNA sequence: TGTGCCACCAGCAGAGATTTGGGGACTTTAAACACTGAAGCTTTCTTT. It encodes CATSRDLGTLNTEAFF.

The chain couples TRBV28 to TRBJ1-2; D possibly corresponds to TRBD1 (6 bases). This CDR3 has 15 residues. In germline, CDR1 is MDHEN, CDR2 SYDVKM. The V and J ends lost 6 bases and 4 bases respectively, with 18 bases between them. The CDR3 DNA sequence: TGTGCCAGCAGGGGGGGCGGGGCATCAGGCTATGGCTACACCTTC. Its protein is CASRGGGASGYGYTF.

CDR3 sequence reads: CASSPQPGTAGNTIYF. CDR3 DNA sequence: TGCGCCAGCAGCCCCCAACCCGGGACAGCTGGAAACACCATATATTTT. The chain employs TRBV5-1 and TRBJ1-3, with 7 bases fitting TRBD1. The CDR3 length is 16 residues. Looked up from germline, CDR1 is SGHRS and CDR2 is YFSETQ. V lost 4 bases and J lost 2; bases outside the gene matches: 9.

The rearrangement joins TRBV24-1 to TRBJ2-2; D possibly corresponds to TRBD1 (6 bases). V dropped 9 bases and J dropped 0 bases, with 13 bases sitting between them. The CDR3 spans 15 residues. Germline V gene data show CDR1 as KGHDR and CDR2 as SFDVKD. CDR3 coding DNA: TGTGCCACCCGCACGGGACACACGAACACCGGGGAGCTGTTTTTT. Its translation: CATRTGHTNTGELFF.

This chain links TRBV7-2 with TRBJ2-7; a weak D match, TRBD2 (6 bases). Trimming left V 5 bases short and J 6 bases short, with 20 bases between. From germline, CDR1 is SGHTA and CDR2 FQGNSA. This CDR3 contains 15 residues. The CDR3 region is CASSPRRDGMGEQYF. The CDR3 DNA is TGTGCCAGCAGCCCGAGGAGGGACGGGATGGGCGAGCAGTACTTC. Variable domain in full (rest from reference TRBV7-2 and TRBJ2-7): GAGVSQSPSNKVTEKGKDVELRCDPISGHTALYWYRQSLGQGLEFLIYFQGNSAPDKSGLPSDRFSAERTGGSVSTLTIQRTQQEDSAVYLCASSPRRDGMGEQYFGPGTRLTVT.

The gene calls are TRBV7-2 and TRBJ2-2; no firm D call. Per the germline V gene, CDR1 is SGHTA and CDR2 is FQGNSA. V was clipped by 5 bases and J by 7 bases, with 17 bases between them. This CDR3 is built from 15 residues. As DNA, the CDR3 is TGTGCCAGCAGCCGCCGGGCCACTTACGGCGGGGAGCTGTTTTTT. It is translated as CASSRRATYGGELFF.

This sequence joins TRBV19 and TRBJ2-7; 12 nucleotides match TRBD2. CDR1 is LNHDA, CDR2 SQIVND, per germline (reference sequence). This CDR3 has 15 residues. With 6 bases clipped from V and 7 bases from J, the junction kept 10 bases outside the gene matches. CDR3 residues: CASSERLAGAGEQYF. In DNA, the CDR3 is TGTGCCAGTAGCGAAAGACTAGCGGGAGCAGGAGAGCAGTACTTC.

The V gene is TRBV11-3, the J gene TRBJ1-6, with 9 bases fitting TRBD1. In germline, CDR1 is SGHNT, CDR2 YENEEA. CDR3 size: 16 residues. V lost 5 bases and J lost 7; bases outside the gene matches: 9. CDR3 in amino acids: CASSKDRGPTNSPLHF. DNA for the CDR3: TGTGCCAGCAGCAAGGACAGGGGACCGACCAATTCACCCCTCCACTTT.

The V gene is TRBV5-1, the J gene TRBJ2-2; the match to TRBD2 covers 9 bases. V gave up 3 bases and J gave up 4 bases; unmatched junction bases: 10. The CDR3 has 17 amino acids. The V gene's germline CDR1 is SGHRS and CDR2 YFSETQ. For the CDR3, the DNA is TGCGCCAGCAGCTCCTCGCGACTAGCGGATTTCACCGGGGAGCTGTTTTTT. It encodes CASSSSRLADFTGELFF.

This clone was counted once. The chain has TRBV2 and TRBJ2-1, with 12 bases that match TRBD2. Trimming took 4 bases from V and 0 from J; bases not matched to a gene: 10. This CDR3 is 19 amino acids long. Germline V CDR1 and CDR2: SNHLY, FYNNEI. CDR3 residues: CASSAGLAGGGPSYNEQFF. DNA of the CDR3: TGTGCCAGCAGTGCTGGGCTAGCGGGAGGGGGCCCCTCCTACAATGAGCAGTTCTTC.

This chain joins TRBV7-8 and TRBJ2-7; 8 positions match TRBD2. The trim removed 5 bases at V and 4 bases at J, leaving 10 bases unmatched. The CDR3 is made up of 15 amino acids. Germline CDR1 and CDR2: SGHVS and FQNEAQ. The CDR3 sequence is CASSNKRERGYEQYF. DNA for the CDR3: TGTGCCAGCAGCAACAAGCGGGAGCGCGGGTACGAGCAGTACTTC.

The gene calls are TRBV11-3 and TRBJ2-7, with no clear D. The ends were cut back, 5 bases at V and 4 bases at J, with 12 bases in the middle. Germline-derived CDR1 and CDR2 are SGHNT and YENEEA. The CDR3 is made up of 13 amino acids. CDR3 bases: TGTGCCAGCAGCCCAGGCACAGAATACGAGCAGTACTTC. It specifies CASSPGTEYEQYF.

This CDR3 reads CASSLWFESQETQYF. For the CDR3, the DNA is TGTGCCAGCAGCTTGTGGTTCGAGTCACAAGAGACCCAGTACTTC. The V gene is TRBV5-4, the J gene TRBJ2-5; D gene uncertain. The CDR3 has 15 residues. V lost 1 base to trimming and J lost 2 bases, with 12 bases between them. In germline, CDR1 is SGHNT, CDR2 YYREEE (reference sequence).

This chain links TRBV3-1 (or the pseudogene TRBV3-2) with TRBJ1-5; D is unclear. Trimming shortened V by 1 base and J by 4 bases, and 11 bases separated the two germline ends. In germline, CDR1 is LGHDT, CDR2 YNNKEL (reference sequence). This CDR3 comprises 15 residues. The DNA of the CDR3 is TGTGCCAGCAGCCAAGGGGAAAATACAAATCAGCCCCAGCATTTT. Encoded protein: CASSQGENTNQPQHF.

The J gene is TRBJ2-5, the V gene TRBV5-1, with 8 bases fitting TRBD2. Germline-derived CDR1 and CDR2 are SGHRS and YFSETQ. The CDR3 consists of 15 residues. V gave up 3 bases and J gave up 2 bases; unmatched junction bases: 6. CDR3 region: CASSSAGAGQETQYF. CDR3 bases: TGCGCCAGCAGCTCAGCGGGAGCAGGGCAAGAGACCCAGTACTTC.

The genes are TRBV5-6 and TRBJ2-3; D not resolved. Trimming left V 0 bases short and J 6 bases short, with 14 bases between. Germline V gene sequence: CDR1 SGHDT, CDR2 YYEEEE. The CDR3 loop spans 15 amino acids. CDR3 residues: CASSLDPSSWDTQYF. For the CDR3, the DNA is TGTGCCAGCAGCTTGGACCCCTCCAGTTGGGATACGCAGTATTTT. The variable domain in full, with the rest retrieved from reference TRBV5-6 and TRBJ2-3, is DAGVTQSPTHLIKTRGQQVTLRCSPKSGHDTVSWYQQALGQGPQFIFQYYEEEERQRGNFPDRFSGHQFPNYSSELNVNALLLGDSALYLCASSLDPSSWDTQYFGPGTRLTVL.

This clone showed up just a few times. The V call is TRBV10-3, the J call TRBJ1-6; D is undetermined. V dropped 3 bases and J dropped 5 bases, with 11 bases sitting between them. The CDR3 runs 15 residues. Germline V gene data show CDR1 as ENHRY and CDR2 as SYGVKD. The CDR3 DNA sequence: TGTGCCATCAGTGACCCGGAGAGGAATAATTCACCCCTCCACTTT. Translation: CAISDPERNNSPLHF.

The genes are TRBV5-8 and TRBJ1-2; no clear D gene. This CDR3 spans 15 amino acids. Germline-derived CDR1 and CDR2 are SGHTS and YDEGEE. Trimming stripped 0 bases from V and 5 bases from J, with 14 bases between. CDR3 in amino acids: CASSLVAALFYGYTF. The CDR3 region has the DNA TGTGCCAGCAGCTTGGTGGCAGCGTTATTTTATGGCTACACCTTC.

This chain links TRBV7-3 with TRBJ2-2; the match to TRBD2 covers 8 bases. The ends lost 6 bases at V and 7 bases at J; junction bases unmatched: 4. The CDR3 spans 13 residues. The V gene's germline CDR1 is SGHTA and CDR2 FQGTGA. CDR3 in DNA: TGTGCCAGCAGAATTAGCGGGAACGGGGAGCTGTTTTTT. Translating gives CASRISGNGELFF.

The chain combines TRBV5-8 with TRBJ2-1; D possibly uses TRBD1 or TRBD2 (5 bases each). V lost 4 bases and J 4 bases, leaving 15 bases between the germline ends. Germline CDR1 SGHTS, CDR2 YDEGEE. This CDR3 is built from 15 residues. CDR3 bases: TGTGCCAGCAGCGCCGGGACGGCTACATACAATGAGCAGTTCTTC. This codes for CASSAGTATYNEQFF.

The J gene is TRBJ1-2, the V gene TRBV6-2 or TRBV6-3; no clear D gene. Germline loops: CDR1 MNHEY, CDR2 SVGEGT. Deletions cut 5 bases from V and 4 bases from J, with 11 bases between. CDR3 length: 13 amino acids. In nucleotides, the CDR3 is TGTGCCAGCAGTCCCGACCCCACCTATGGCTACACCTTC. Protein product: CASSPDPTYGYTF.

The chain joins TRBV27 to TRBJ2-7; possible D gene TRBD2, 6 bases. Trimming removed 3 bases at V and 2 bases at J, with 11 bases between. CDR1 MNHEY and CDR2 SMNVEV come from the germline V gene (reference sequence). The CDR3 extends over 14 amino acids. The CDR3 DNA is TGTGCCAGCAGTTTTTCGCGCGGGACCTACGAGCAGTACTTC. Translating gives CASSFSRGTYEQYF.

The gene calls are TRBV7-2 and TRBJ1-1; 10 bases map to TRBD1. The germline CDR1 and CDR2 sequences are SGHTA and FQGNSA. The CDR3 extends over 14 amino acids. The V gene end was trimmed by 5 bases and the J gene end by 10 bases; junction bases not matched to a gene: 10. For the CDR3, the DNA is TGTGCCAGCAGCCAAACGACAGGGGGCGCAGGAGCTTTCTTT. This gives the protein CASSQTTGGAGAFF.

The chain couples TRBV18 to TRBJ2-4, with TRBD2 matching 8 bases. V shed 2 bases and J 7 bases; nucleotides not matched to a gene: 4. CDR1 is KGHSH, CDR2 LQKENI, per germline. The CDR3 totals 14 residues. The DNA of the CDR3 is TGTGCCAGCTCACCAGCGGGAGGAGGTAACATTCAGTACTTC. Its translation is CASSPAGGGNIQYF. The full variable domain, with the rest looked up from reference TRBV18 and TRBJ2-4, is NAGVMQNPRHLVRRRGQEARLRCSPMKGHSHVYWYRQLPEEGLKFMVYLQKENIIDESGMPKERFSAEFPKEGPSILRIQQVVRGDSAAYFCASSPAGGGNIQYFGAGTRLSVL.

The rearrangement links TRBV11-2 to TRBJ2-7; D possibly corresponds to TRBD2 (6 bases). The CDR3 totals 13 residues. V was trimmed by 2 bases and J by 6 bases, leaving 11 bases between them. Germline CDR1 is SGHAT and CDR2 is FQNNGV. CDR3 in DNA: TGTGCCAGCAGCTTACCTAGCGTAGCCGAGCAGTACTTC. This codes for CASSLPSVAEQYF.

The chain has TRBV3-1 (or the pseudogene TRBV3-2) and TRBJ2-2; a weak D match, TRBD2 (6 bases). The germline V and J ends were trimmed by 1 base and 6 bases, with 9 bases remaining between them. Germline CDR1 and CDR2: LGHDT and YNNKEL (reference sequence). This CDR3 is 14 amino acids long. In DNA form, the CDR3 reads TGTGCCAGCAGCCAAGGAACTAGCTCCGGGGAGCTGTTTTTT. Translation: CASSQGTSSGELFF.